This TCR beta chain was recovered during a study of blood T cell repertoires in COVID-19. Authors' data handling: Estimates of nucleated cell counts were drawn from the amplification of reference gene primers. The method was immunoSEQ multiplex PCR; TCRdb's version includes in-frame clones alone and lacks a portion of them. The V and J calls and clone size were taken over from that table, and D and trimming were inferred from the DNA. The sample shows 120,000 or so clones, almost 90% of them seen only once. V lost 3 bases to trimming and J lost 9 bases, with 15 bases between them. The CDR3 loop spans 13 amino acids. The germline V gene encodes CDR1 ENHRY and CDR2 SYGVKD.

This clonotype originated in a woman aged 55 to 70 with COVID-19, enrolled during active disease. V usage is TRBV10-3 and J usage is TRBJ2-7; tentative D call: TRBD1 (6 bases). What was sequenced was peripheral blood. CDR3 protein: CAISEGGGMVQYF. The CDR3 nucleotides are TGTGCCATCAGTGAAGGGGGTGGTATGGTGCAGTACTTC.